This T cell receptor (beta chain) is drawn from a study of blood T cell repertoires in COVID-19. Study background: Italy, Spain and the United States were the sources of the convalescent and acute COVID-19 samples. PBMCs, B-cell-depleted T cells, or T cells were the source of the cDNA or gDNA that made up the material.

As originally analysed: Amplification with reference gene primers provided the estimates of nucleated cell counts. Method: immunoSEQ multiplex PCR; TCRdb's copy keeps in-frame clones and lacks some. V and J calls plus clone size are reproduced from that table; the DNA served to infer D and trimming. Seen here are 150,000 to 180,000 clones, approximately 83% observed once, and the top ten hold about 29%. The CDR3 length is 16 residues. The trim removed 1 base at V and 3 bases at J, leaving 5 bases unmatched. Germline loops: CDR1 LGHDT, CDR2 YNNKEL (reference sequence). The sequenced sample was peripheral blood. This clonotype originated in a woman aged 55-69 years with acute or convalescent COVID-19. V is TRBV3-1 (or the pseudogene TRBV3-2) and J is TRBJ2-1, with 8 nucleotides matching TRBD2. The DNA of the CDR3 is TGTGCCAGCAGCCAAGCAGGTAGCGGGGTCTACAATGAGCAGTTCTTC. This sequence encodes CASSQAGSGVYNEQFF.